This paragraph reports one TCR beta chain. The antigen remains unidentified. This specimen belongs to a study of graft-versus-host responses after intestinal transplantation. The overall study: Recipients across the board were started on anti-thymocyte globulin induction, then kept on tacrolimus and steroids for around 3 years.

Using immunoSEQ multiplex PCR, the repertoire was profiled, and TCRdb retains in-frame clones only, with some absent. Among some 40,000 clones listed, about nine tenths were seen once. Losses at the gene ends were 2 bases for V and 4 bases for J; bases not matched to a gene: 10. Germline V gene data show CDR1 as MGHRA and CDR2 as YSYEKL. There are 19 residues in the CDR3. Findings of the study overall: Early HvG declines after transplant were associated with peak circulating GvH clone levels. High graft-versus-host to host-versus-graft clonal ratios were found in allografts of patients who had graft-donor T cell macrochimerism.

The TCR was taken from a human patient who received an intestinal transplant, so some T cells may come from the graft donor. The sequencing here drew on PBMCs, taken 267 days after transplant. The V gene is TRBV4-1, the J gene TRBJ2-1, with 14 bases lining up with TRBD2. The CDR3 here is CASSQRLAGGRTAYNEQFF. The CDR3 DNA follows: TGCGCCAGCAGCCAAAGACTAGCGGGGGGGCGGACAGCTTACAATGAGCAGTTCTTC.